The rows below give T cell receptor beta chains drawn from one sample of a study of cytomegalovirus exposure and HLA in healthy donors. Generated by immunoSEQ multiplex PCR, the TCRdb table keeps only in-frame clones and is missing some. The sample holds approximately 100,000 clones; 55% to 75% are singletons and the top ten take approximately 5.4%. Specimen: PBMCs. Receptor source: a woman in her 70s in good health and CMV-seropositive. Each CDR3 is given with its conserved first and last residue.

>TRBV30|TRBJ1-3
CAWSFQGVRGNTIYF
>TRBV6-6|TRBJ1-2
CASSYSNPTGYTF
>TRBV10-3|TRBJ2-1
CATNFIAGGAYNEQFF
>TRBV6-5|TRBJ1-4
CASGWAAGNEKLFF
>TRBV5-5|TRBJ2-5
CASSLGLEETQYF
>TRBV30|TRBJ1-2
CAWRGQGIVEGYTF
>TRBV5-6|TRBJ2-5
CASSLLGGAGETQYF
>TRBV30|TRBJ2-2
CAWSWGQELFF
>TRBV6-6|TRBJ2-5
CASRERDRAAETQYF
>TRBV7-6|TRBJ1-6
CASSSATGTGVGSPLHF
>TRBV6-6|TRBJ1-4
CASKLRQAINEKLFF
>TRBV6-1|TRBJ2-2
CASSEYGALNTGELFF
>TRBV4-3|TRBJ1-4
CASSQDWQASEKLFF
>TRBV19|TRBJ2-7
CASKGQASSYEQYF
>TRBV10-3|TRBJ1-1
CAISVTGGTEAFF
>TRBV2|TRBJ1-5
CASSGGVQPQHF
>TRBV6-5|TRBJ1-2
CASSWNREPSGYTF
>TRBV30|TRBJ1-5
CAWSVGGSNQPQHF
>TRBV10-3|TRBJ2-7
CAIATGGDEQYF
>TRBV6-1|TRBJ2-7
CASSELHEQYF
>TRBV5-8|TRBJ2-7
CASSFPYRDEQYF
>TRBV7-2|TRBJ2-3
CASSLGGTGGTDTQYF
>TRBV7-9|TRBJ1-2
CASSFGESVGYTF
>TRBV30|TRBJ2-7
CAWSPYSGGLSSYEQYF
>TRBV6-6|TRBJ1-5
CASSYSQDQPQHF
>TRBV6-5|TRBJ2-1
CAIRTSGVNEQFF
>TRBV29-1|TRBJ1-3
CSVLQGAGNTIYF
>TRBV28|TRBJ1-2
CASSLEGGTGAYGYTF
>TRBV30|TRBJ2-3
CAWNSRIDTQYF
>TRBV6-1|TRBJ2-2
CASSESVGLAPYTGELFF
>TRBV30|TRBJ1-2
CAWSQGGQANYGYTF
>TRBV20-1|TRBJ1-2
CSGTGGNGYTF
>TRBV7-2|TRBJ2-2
CASSSNGRGYTGELFF
>TRBV6-1|TRBJ1-5
CASSPSTGRNQPQHF
>TRBV18|TRBJ2-7
CASSPDGVYEQYF
>TRBV6-5|TRBJ1-6
CASSWTWRDGSPLHF
>TRBV2|TRBJ1-4
CASIKGTGEKLFF
>TRBV10-3|TRBJ2-2
CAISWEGDTGELFF
>TRBV19|TRBJ1-1
CASSTGYDRNTEAFF
>TRBV5-6|TRBJ1-3
CASSFTGGTGNTIYF
>TRBV5-6|TRBJ2-5
CASSPSAGTGDWETQYF
>TRBV7-8|TRBJ2-1
CASSLRAVLAGGSYNEQFF
>TRBV27|TRBJ2-2
CASSLTSGVGTGELFF
>TRBV6-1|TRBJ1-2
CASRSPGAHGYTF
>TRBV6-1|TRBJ1-1
CASSIRQGLNTEAFF
>TRBV18|TRBJ2-7
CASSPTDRGDSYEQYF
>TRBV30|TRBJ2-7
CAWKTVSHEQYF
>TRBV6-5|TRBJ2-7
CASSSITTGMGEQYF
>TRBV29-1|TRBJ1-1
CSVEETRETMNTEAFF